This TCR beta chain stems from a study of T cell responses to AZD1222 COVID-19 vaccine. TCRdb keeps only in-frame clones here, not all; method: immunoSEQ multiplex PCR. This sample yields 70,000 to 95,000 clones, of which around 90% are seen a single time; around 28% belongs to the top ten. The study, taken as a whole, reports: Close to half of all spike-specific TCRs reportedly target regions of the variants that are unmutated. There were mostly white British donors and more females than males, and clonal diversity was possibly underestimated. Baseline serology detected seropositivity in only six or seven AZD1222 recipients.

This CDR3 region has 14 residues. V dropped 5 bases and J dropped 0 bases, with 10 bases sitting between them. Germline CDR1 MDHEN, CDR2 SYDVKM. Concerning this clone: No antigen is known for it.

The chain carries TRBV28 and TRBJ1-1, with D unresolved. The specimen comprised peripheral blood, sampled 28 days after the second AZD1222 dose. This TCR was recovered from an adult who received the AZD1222 COVID-19 vaccine. The CDR3 reads CASSNPLLNTEAFF. The CDR3 DNA sequence: TGTGCCAGCAGTAACCCTCTTTTGAACACTGAAGCTTTCTTT.